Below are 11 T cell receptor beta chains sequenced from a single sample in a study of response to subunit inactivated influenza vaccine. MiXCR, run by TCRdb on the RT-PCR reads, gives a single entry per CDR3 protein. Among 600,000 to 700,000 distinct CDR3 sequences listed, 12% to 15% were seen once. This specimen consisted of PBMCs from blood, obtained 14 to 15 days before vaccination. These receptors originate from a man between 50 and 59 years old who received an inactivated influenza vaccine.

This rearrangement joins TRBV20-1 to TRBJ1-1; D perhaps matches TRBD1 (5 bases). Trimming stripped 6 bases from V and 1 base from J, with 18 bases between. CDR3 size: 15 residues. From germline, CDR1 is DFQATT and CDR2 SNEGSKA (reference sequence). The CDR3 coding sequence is TGCAGTGCGGGCGGGGGGTTTGAAAGGAACACTGAAGCTTTCTTT. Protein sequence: CSAGGGFERNTEAFF.

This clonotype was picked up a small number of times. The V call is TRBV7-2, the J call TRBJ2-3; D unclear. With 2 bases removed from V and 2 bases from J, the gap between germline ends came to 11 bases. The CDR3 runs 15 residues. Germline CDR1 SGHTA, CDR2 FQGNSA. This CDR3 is CASSLPHRSTDTQYF. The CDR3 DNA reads TGTGCCAGCAGCTTACCACATCGATCCACAGATACGCAGTATTTT.

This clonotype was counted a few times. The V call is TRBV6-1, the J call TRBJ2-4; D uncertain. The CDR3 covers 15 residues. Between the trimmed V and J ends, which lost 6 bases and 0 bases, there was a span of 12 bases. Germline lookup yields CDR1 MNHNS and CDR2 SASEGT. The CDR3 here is CASSNTQLAKNIQYF. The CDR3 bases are TGTGCCAGCAGCAATACACAGTTAGCCAAAAACATTCAGTACTTC.

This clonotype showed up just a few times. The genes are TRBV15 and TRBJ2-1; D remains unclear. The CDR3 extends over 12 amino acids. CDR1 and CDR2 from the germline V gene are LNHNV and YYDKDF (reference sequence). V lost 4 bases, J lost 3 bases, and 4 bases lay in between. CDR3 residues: CATSTGYNEQFF. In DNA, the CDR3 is TGTGCCACCAGCACAGGCTACAATGAGCAGTTCTTC.

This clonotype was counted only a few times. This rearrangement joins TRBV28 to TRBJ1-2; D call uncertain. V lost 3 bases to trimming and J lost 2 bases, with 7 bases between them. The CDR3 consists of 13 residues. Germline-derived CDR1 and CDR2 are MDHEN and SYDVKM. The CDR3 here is CASSLDPNYGYTF. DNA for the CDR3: TGTGCCAGCAGTTTGGACCCCAACTATGGCTACACCTTC.

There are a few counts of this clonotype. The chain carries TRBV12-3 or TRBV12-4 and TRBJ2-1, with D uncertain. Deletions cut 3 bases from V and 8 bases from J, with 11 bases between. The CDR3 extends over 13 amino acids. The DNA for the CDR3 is TGTGCCAGCAGTTTCCCACCCCCCCATGAGCAGTTCTTC. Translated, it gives CASSFPPPHEQFF.

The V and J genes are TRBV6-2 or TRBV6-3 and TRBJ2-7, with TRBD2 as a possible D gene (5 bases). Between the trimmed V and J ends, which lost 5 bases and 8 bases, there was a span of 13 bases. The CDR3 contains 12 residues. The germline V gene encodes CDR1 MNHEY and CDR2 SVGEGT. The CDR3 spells CASSQVNGKQYF. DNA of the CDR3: TGTGCCAGCAGTCAGGTCAACGGGAAGCAGTACTTC.

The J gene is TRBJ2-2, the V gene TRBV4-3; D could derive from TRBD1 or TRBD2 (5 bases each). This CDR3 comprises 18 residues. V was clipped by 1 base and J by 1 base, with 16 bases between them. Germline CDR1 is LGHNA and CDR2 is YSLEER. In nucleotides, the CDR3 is TGCGCCAGCAGCCAAGCATTGGGACGAACCCTGAACACCGGGGAGCTGTTTTTT. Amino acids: CASSQALGRTLNTGELFF.

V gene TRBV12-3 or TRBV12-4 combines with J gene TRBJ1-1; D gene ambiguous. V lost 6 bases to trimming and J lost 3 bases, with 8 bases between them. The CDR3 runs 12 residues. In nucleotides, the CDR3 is TGTGCCAGCAGCCGTCGTCACACTGAAGCTTTCTTT. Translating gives CASSRRHTEAFF.

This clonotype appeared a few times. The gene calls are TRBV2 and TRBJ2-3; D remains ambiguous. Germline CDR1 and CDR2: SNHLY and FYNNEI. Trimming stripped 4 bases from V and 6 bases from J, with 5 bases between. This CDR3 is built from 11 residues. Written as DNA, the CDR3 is TGTGCCAGCAGTGGAGTGGATACGCAGTATTTT. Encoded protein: CASSGVDTQYF.

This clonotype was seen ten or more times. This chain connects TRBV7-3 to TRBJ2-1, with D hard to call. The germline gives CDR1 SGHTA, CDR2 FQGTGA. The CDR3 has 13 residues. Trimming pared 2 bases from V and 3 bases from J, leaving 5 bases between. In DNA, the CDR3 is TGTGCCAGCAGCTTAGACAACTACAATGAGCAGTTCTTC. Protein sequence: CASSLDNYNEQFF.